The 14 T cell receptor beta chains below were found in one sample sequenced in a study of identical twins. TCRdb re-called the 5' RACE reads through MiXCR, storing one row per CDR3 protein. Altogether 100,000 to 110,000 distinct CDR3 sequences are present, under 7% being singletons, with the ten largest covering around 12%. The sequencing input was memory T cells sorted from blood. These receptors were taken from a woman aged 45-60 years in good health.

The rearrangement uses TRBV30 and TRBJ2-7; 10 nucleotides agree with TRBD2. Germline V gives CDR1 GTSNPN, CDR2 SVGIG (reference sequence). The CDR3 consists of 14 residues. With 3 bases clipped from V and 4 bases from J, the junction kept 6 bases outside the gene matches. This CDR3 is CAWRSGRAPYEQYF. The CDR3 DNA sequence: TGTGCCTGGAGAAGCGGGAGGGCTCCATACGAGCAGTACTTC.

This clonotype was detected many times. The chain recombines TRBV5-1 with TRBJ2-5; D ambiguous. CDR1 SGHRS and CDR2 YFSETQ come from the germline V gene. There are 14 residues in the CDR3. Deletions cut 0 bases from V and 3 bases from J, with 9 bases between. The CDR3 nucleotides read TGCGCCAGCAGCTTGGATGGAAGCGAAGAGACCCAGTACTTC. This codes for CASSLDGSEETQYF.

This clonotype has at least ten counts. The CDR3 region has the DNA TGTGCCAGCAGGGGGACCCCGCCCGACACCGGGGAGCTGTTTTTT. Protein sequence: CASRGTPPDTGELFF. The J gene is TRBJ2-2, the V gene TRBV3-1; D may match TRBD1 or TRBD2 (5 bases each). This CDR3 has 15 amino acids. From germline, CDR1 is LGHDT and CDR2 YNNKEL (reference sequence). V was shortened by 6 bases and J by 3 bases, with 14 bases between the two germline ends. The full variable domain, completed using reference TRBV3-1 and TRBJ2-2, is DTAVSQTPKYLVTQMGNDKSIKCEQNLGHDTMYWYKQDSKKFLKIMFSYNNKELIINETVPNRFSPKSPDKAHLNLHINSLELGDSAVYFCASRGTPPDTGELFFGEGSRLTVL.

This clonotype has at least ten counts. The V gene is TRBV27, the J gene TRBJ2-2; 7 bases map to TRBD2. The CDR3 covers 18 residues. V was clipped by 6 bases and J by 3 bases; unmatched bases: 16. Germline lookup yields CDR1 MNHEY and CDR2 SMNVEV (reference sequence). CDR3 DNA: TGTGCCAGCAGACCTCGTTCCGGGCGGGAGCGTCACACCGGGGAGCTGTTTTTT. Translation gives CASRPRSGRERHTGELFF.

This clonotype showed up just a few times. DNA for the CDR3: TGTGCCAGCAGCCAAGGGGGGGCCGGCACTGAAGCTTTCTTT. Protein sequence: CASSQGGAGTEAFF. J is TRBJ1-1 and V is TRBV3-1, with a tentative D call TRBD1 (6 bases). Germline values: CDR1 LGHDT, CDR2 YNNKEL (reference sequence). This CDR3 contains 14 residues. Trimming stripped 1 base from V and 4 bases from J, with 10 bases between.

The chain links TRBV20-1 to TRBJ1-5, with 8 bases identical to TRBD1. Trimming took 0 bases from V and 2 from J; bases not matched to a gene: 9. CDR1 DFQATT and CDR2 SNEGSKA come from the germline V gene (reference sequence). This CDR3 comprises 17 residues. CDR3 sequence (DNA): TGCAGTGCTAGAGATTCTAGACAGGGGACCCGCAATCAGCCCCAGCATTTT. Its protein product is CSARDSRQGTRNQPQHF.

This clonotype was seen a few times. The chain recombines TRBV2 with TRBJ2-3; 7 positions agree with TRBD1. CDR1 is SNHLY and CDR2 is FYNNEI in the germline V gene. The V segment lost 6 bases and the J segment 4 bases; nucleotides outside the gene matches: 4. The CDR3 spans 13 residues. CDR3 protein: CASRNRGPDTQYF. As DNA, the CDR3 is TGTGCCAGCAGAAACAGGGGCCCAGATACGCAGTATTTT.

The chain employs TRBV12-3 or TRBV12-4 and TRBJ2-1; no reliable D call. V lost 3 bases and J lost 9, with 12 bases in between. The CDR3 is 13 amino acids. The CDR3 reads CASSFADAGEQFF. The CDR3 nucleotides are TGTGCCAGCAGTTTTGCAGATGCCGGTGAGCAGTTCTTC.

CDR3 DNA sequence: TGTGCCAGCAGCTTAGCGGGACCCAAGACCTACGAGCAGTACGTC. This codes for CASSLAGPKTYEQYV. The gene calls are TRBV7-9 and TRBJ2-7, with D perhaps TRBD1 or TRBD2 (5 bases each). This CDR3 comprises 15 residues. Germline CDR1 and CDR2: SEHNR and FQNEAQ (reference sequence). Between the trimmed V and J ends, which lost 0 bases and 2 bases, there was a span of 11 bases.

Only a few counts were recorded for this clonotype. The chain uses TRBV18 and TRBJ2-1, with TRBD2 as a possible D gene (5 bases). Germline V gene lookup returns CDR1 KGHSH and CDR2 LQKENI. The V and J ends lost 5 bases and 9 bases respectively, with 11 bases between them. The CDR3 runs to 12 residues. This CDR3 is CASSTSIGEQFF. CDR3 in DNA: TGTGCCAGCTCAACTAGTATAGGTGAGCAGTTCTTC.

The table lists this clonotype with a few counts. Being one base from a much bigger clone, this may be a read error. The V and J genes are TRBV20-1 and TRBJ2-7; 8 bases align to TRBD2. This CDR3 has 17 amino acids. Germline CDR1 DFQATT, CDR2 SNEGSKA (reference sequence). V gave up 5 bases and J gave up 13 bases; unmatched junction bases: 28. This CDR3 reads CSALAFQRGAGVCIGYV. As DNA, the CDR3 is TGCAGTGCTCTGGCCTTTCAGAGAGGAGCGGGAGTATGTATTGGATACGTC.

This clonotype turned up a few times. The chain joins TRBV5-4 to TRBJ2-3, with 14 bases fitting TRBD2. Germline V gene lookup returns CDR1 SGHNT and CDR2 YYREEE (reference sequence). The V segment lost 4 bases and the J segment 3 bases; nucleotides outside the gene matches: 4. The CDR3 is 16 amino acids. The CDR3 protein is CASSAGTSGRTDTQYF. The CDR3 coding sequence is TGTGCCAGCAGCGCTGGGACTAGCGGGAGAACAGATACGCAGTATTTT. Variable domain in full (rest from reference TRBV5-4 and TRBJ2-3): ETGVTQSPTHLIKTRGQQVTLRCSSQSGHNTVSWYQQALGQGPQFIFQYYREEENGRGNFPPRFSGLQFPNYSSELNVNALELDDSALYLCASSAGTSGRTDTQYFGPGTRLTVL.

This clonotype was found many times. V is TRBV20-1 and J is TRBJ2-3; a possible D gene is TRBD2 (5 bases). The CDR3 runs to 16 residues. Trimming took 3 bases from V and 2 from J, leaving 18 bases between them. Germline lookup yields CDR1 DFQATT and CDR2 SNEGSKA (reference sequence). The chain's CDR3 is CSARKDPAGSTDTQYF. CDR3 DNA sequence: TGCAGTGCTAGGAAAGACCCTGCGGGCTCCACAGATACGCAGTATTTT.

This clonotype was seen a handful of times. The genes are TRBV6-1 and TRBJ2-7, with TRBD2 matching 8 bases. Germline V gene data show CDR1 as MNHNS and CDR2 as SASEGT. V shed 5 bases, J shed 4 bases, and the junction held 4 bases outside the gene matches. CDR3 length: 13 residues. The CDR3 DNA follows: TGTGCCAGCAGTAGCGGCGGGAGGTACGAGCAGTACGTC. Translating gives CASSSGGRYEQYV.